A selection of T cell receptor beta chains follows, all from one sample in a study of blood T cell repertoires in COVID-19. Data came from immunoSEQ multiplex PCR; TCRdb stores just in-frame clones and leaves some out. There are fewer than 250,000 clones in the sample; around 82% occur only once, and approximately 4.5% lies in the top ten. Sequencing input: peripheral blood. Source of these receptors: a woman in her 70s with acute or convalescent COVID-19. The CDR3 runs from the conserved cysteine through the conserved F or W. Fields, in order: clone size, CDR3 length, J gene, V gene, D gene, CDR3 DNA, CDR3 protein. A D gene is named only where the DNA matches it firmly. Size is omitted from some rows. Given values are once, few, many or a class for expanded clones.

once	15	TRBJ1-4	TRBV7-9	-	TGTGCCAGCAGCCCTCAGGAGACAGGAAATGAAAAACTGTTTTTT	CASSPQETGNEKLFF
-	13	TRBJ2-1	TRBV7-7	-	TGTGCTAGCAGCTTGGTTAGGGGCAATGAGCAGTTCTTC	CASSLVRGNEQFF
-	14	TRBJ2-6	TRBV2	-	TGTGCCAGCTGGCTCCCCTCTGGGGCCAACGTCCTGACTTTC	CASWLPSGANVLTF
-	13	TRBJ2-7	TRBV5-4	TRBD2	TGTGCCAGCAGTAGGGACTATTCCTACGAGCAGTACTTC	CASSRDYSYEQYF
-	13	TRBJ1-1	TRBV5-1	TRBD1	TGCGCCAGCAGTTACGGACAGGGGGCGTTAGCTTTCTTT	CASSYGQGALAFF
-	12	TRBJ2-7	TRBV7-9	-	TGTGCCAGCAGCCCAGAGCGGTACGAGCAGTACTTC	CASSPERYEQYF
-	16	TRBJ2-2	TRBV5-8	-	TGTGCCAGCAGGTCCGGGACACCTCGAGGCACCGGGGAGCTGTTTTTT	CASRSGTPRGTGELFF
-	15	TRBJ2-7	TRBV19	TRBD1	TGTGCCAGTAGTACCGGACAGGACCGCTCCTACGAGCAGTACTTC	CASSTGQDRSYEQYF
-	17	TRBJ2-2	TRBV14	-	-	CASSQEISHRRAGELFF
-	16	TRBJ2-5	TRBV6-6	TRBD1	TGTGCCAGCAGTCCACTCGCAGGGGGCGGAGTGGAGACCCAGTACTTC	CASSPLAGGGVETQYF
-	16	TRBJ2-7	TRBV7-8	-	TGTGCCAGCAGCTTAACGTTTCAGGCCGGTACCTACGAGCAGTACTTC	CASSLTFQAGTYEQYF
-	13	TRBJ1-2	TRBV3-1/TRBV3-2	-	TGTGCCAGCAGCCCCCCGAGAAACTATGGCTACACCTTC	CASSPPRNYGYTF
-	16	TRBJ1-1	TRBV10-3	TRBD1	TGTGCCATCAGTGAGTCGAACAGGGGTTTATCCACTGAAGCTTTCTTT	CAISESNRGLSTEAFF
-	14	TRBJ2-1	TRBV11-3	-	TGTGCCAGCAGCTTTAGTGAAAAGTACAATGAGCAGTTCTTC	CASSFSEKYNEQFF
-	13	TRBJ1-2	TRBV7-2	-	TGTGCCAGCACCCGAGGAGGGCGGGATGGCTACACCTTC	CASTRGGRDGYTF
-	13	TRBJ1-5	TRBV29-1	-	TGCAGCGTCTCCGAGGGATTTAAGCAGCCCCAGCATTTT	CSVSEGFKQPQHF
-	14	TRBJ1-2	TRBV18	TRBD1	TGTGCCAGCTCACCGGGGACAGGGGACTATGGCTACACCTTC	CASSPGTGDYGYTF
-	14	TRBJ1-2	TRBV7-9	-	TGTGCCAGCAGCACCCGGGGATCCTCCTATGGCTACACCTTC	CASSTRGSSYGYTF
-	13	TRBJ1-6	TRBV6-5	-	TGTGCCAGCAGTTACGTCAGGGAATCACCCCTCCACTTT	CASSYVRESPLHF
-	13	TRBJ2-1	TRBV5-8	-	TGTGCCAGCAATACGGGGAGGTACAATGAGCAGTTCTTC	CASNTGRYNEQFF
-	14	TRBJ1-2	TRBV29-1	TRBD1	TGCAGCGTCTATGATTCAGGGGGAGTTGAGAGCTACACCTTC	CSVYDSGGVESYTF
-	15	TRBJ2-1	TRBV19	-	TGTGCCAGTAGTCCTGACCCGGGACAATTTGGTGAGCAGTTCTTC	CASSPDPGQFGEQFF
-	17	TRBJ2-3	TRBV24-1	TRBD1	TGTGCCACCAGTGATTGGCCTTCGGGACAGGGGGAAGACACGCAGTATTTT	CATSDWPSGQGEDTQYF
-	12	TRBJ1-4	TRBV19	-	TGTGCCAGTAGTATAGATGGCGGGAAACTGTTTTTT	CASSIDGGKLFF
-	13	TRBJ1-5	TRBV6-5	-	TGTGCCAGCAGTTCACGGGAGAATCAGCCCCAGCATTTT	CASSSRENQPQHF
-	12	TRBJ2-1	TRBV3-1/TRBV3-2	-	TGTGCCAGCAGCCTACAGGGTCATGAGCAGTTCTTC	CASSLQGHEQFF
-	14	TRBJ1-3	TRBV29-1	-	TGCAGCGTTGAGGTTCCGCAGGGTGGAAACACCATATATTTT	CSVEVPQGGNTIYF
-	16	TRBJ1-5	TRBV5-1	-	TGCGCCAGCAGCTTGGGCCCCCGGGATCTCCCCGAGCCCCAGCATTTT	CASSLGPRDLPEPQHF
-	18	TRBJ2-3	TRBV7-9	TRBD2	TGTGCCAGCAGCTCGCCGGGACTAGCGGGGAGAAGCACAGATACGCAGTATTTT	CASSSPGLAGRSTDTQYF
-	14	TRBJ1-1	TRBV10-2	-	TGCGCCAGCAGTGAACGTGGTGGTCGGGGAGAAGCTTTCTTT	CASSERGGRGEAFF
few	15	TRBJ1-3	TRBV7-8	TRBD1	TGTGCCAGCAGCCCCTGGGACAGAACTGGAAACACCATATATTTT	CASSPWDRTGNTIYF
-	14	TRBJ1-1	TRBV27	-	TGTGCCAGCAGCTCCCCAGGTTTGAACACTGAAGCTTTCTTT	CASSSPGLNTEAFF
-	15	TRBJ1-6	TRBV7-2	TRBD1	TGTGCCAGCAGCTCGGGGGACAGGCGAGGTTCACCCCTCCACTTT	CASSSGDRRGSPLHF
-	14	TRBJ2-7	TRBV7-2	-	TGTGCCAGCAGCTTAGTGACAGGACCATACGAGCAGTACTTC	CASSLVTGPYEQYF
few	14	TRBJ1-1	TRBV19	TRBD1	TGTGCCAGTAGTGGCAGACAGGGGAACACTGAAGCTTTCTTT	CASSGRQGNTEAFF
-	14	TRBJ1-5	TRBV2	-	TGTGCCAGCAGTGACAGGATTAGCAATCAGCCCCAGCATTTT	CASSDRISNQPQHF
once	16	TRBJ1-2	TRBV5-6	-	TGTGCCAGCAGCTCGTATATGTACAGGGATGGCTATGGCTACACCTTC	CASSSYMYRDGYGYTF
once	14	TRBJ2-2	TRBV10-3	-	TGTGCCATCAGTGAGCCGACAGTTACCGGGGAGCTGTTTTTT	CAISEPTVTGELFF
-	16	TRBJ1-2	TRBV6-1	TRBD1	TGTGCCAGCAGTGAACTGAACAGGACAGGGAAAAAGGGCTACACCTTC	CASSELNRTGKKGYTF
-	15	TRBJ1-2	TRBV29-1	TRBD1	TGCAGCGTTGACGGGGACAGGGGGCTAGTCTATGGCTACACCTTC	CSVDGDRGLVYGYTF
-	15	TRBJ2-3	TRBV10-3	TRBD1	TGTGCCATCAGTGCTCGGGACAGTGTGGGCGATACGCAGTATTTT	CAISARDSVGDTQYF
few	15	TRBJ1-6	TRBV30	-	TGTGCCTGTCCGACATCGAGCTCCTATAATTCACCCCTCCACTTT	CACPTSSSYNSPLHF
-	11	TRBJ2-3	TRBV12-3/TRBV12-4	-	TGTGCCAGCAGTTCGACAGATACGCAGTATTTT	CASSSTDTQYF